The 2 T cell receptor beta chains given below trace back to one sample, sequenced in a study of cytomegalovirus exposure and HLA in healthy donors. In the PCR, 60 Vbeta and 13 Jbeta primers were used. Profiling relied on immunoSEQ multiplex PCR, and the TCRdb table lists in-frame clones only, not all of them. The sample lists some 170,000 clones; around 80% were seen once. Sequenced input: PBMCs. The source is a woman in her sixties in good health and CMV-seropositive.

The rearrangement joins TRBV5-8 to TRBJ1-1; possibly TRBD1 for D (6 bases). The CDR3 has 16 residues. Germline CDR1 and CDR2: SGHTS and YDEGEE. The ends were cut back, 0 bases at V and 2 bases at J, with 14 bases in the middle. The CDR3 loop reads CASSLAATGLNTEAFF. CDR3 DNA: TGTGCCAGCAGCTTGGCCGCAACAGGGCTAAACACTGAAGCTTTCTTT.

V is TRBV6-5 and J is TRBJ1-3; D is undetermined. From germline, CDR1 is MNHEY and CDR2 SVGAGI. CDR3 length: 13 residues. With 6 bases removed from V and 8 bases from J, the gap between germline ends came to 14 bases. The CDR3: CASRHTIGDTIYF. The CDR3 DNA is TGTGCCAGCAGACACACCATAGGAGACACCATATATTTT.